This T cell receptor (beta chain) was identified in a study of cytomegalovirus exposure and HLA in healthy donors. Comments on this clone: Antigen specificity is unknown.

The PCR made use of 60 Vbeta and 13 Jbeta primers. The data were produced by immunoSEQ multiplex PCR, yet TCRdb's version contains in-frame clones alone and is incomplete. This sample has roughly 80,000 clones, with around four fifths found just once. Germline CDR1 reads SGHRS; CDR2 reads YFSETQ. Trimming stripped 2 bases from V and 0 bases from J, with 6 bases between. CDR3 length equals 13 residues. Whole-study findings and limits: Overall, about 160 TCR beta chains were annotated as cytomegalovirus-associated. According to reports, the classifier identified cytomegalovirus status with high specificity and sensitivity. Roughly even sequencing depth across donors was the assumption behind the presence/absence analyses.

Sequencing was performed on PBMCs. The V gene is TRBV5-1, the J gene TRBJ2-7; unclear D gene. The receptor's source is a woman between 45 and 60 years old in good health and CMV-seropositive. The CDR3 DNA follows: TGCGCCAGCAGCTTACAGAGCTCCTACGAGCAGTACTTC. As protein: CASSLQSSYEQYF.